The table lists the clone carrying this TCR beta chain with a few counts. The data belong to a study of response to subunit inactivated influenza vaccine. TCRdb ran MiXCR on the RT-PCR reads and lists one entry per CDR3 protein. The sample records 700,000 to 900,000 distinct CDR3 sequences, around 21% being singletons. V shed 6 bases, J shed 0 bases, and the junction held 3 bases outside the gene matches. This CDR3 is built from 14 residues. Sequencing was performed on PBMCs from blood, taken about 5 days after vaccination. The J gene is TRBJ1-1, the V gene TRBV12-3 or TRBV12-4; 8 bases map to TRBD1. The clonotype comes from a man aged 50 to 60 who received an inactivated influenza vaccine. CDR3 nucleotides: TGTGCCAGCAGATACAGGGGGTTGAACACTGAAGCTTTCTTT. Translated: CASRYRGLNTEAFF.